The TCR beta chain described here comes from a study of OX40 agonist ivuxolimab in advanced cancers. Overall study: Patients received the agonistic anti-OX40 (CD134) antibody ivuxolimab. Notes on the study in general: Some patients who did not respond also had low normalized T-cell clonal expansion. Averaged across samples, CD8+ T cells carried more expanded clones than CD4+ did.

Libraries were prepared by immunoSEQ multiplex PCR; TCRdb keeps only in-frame clonotypes and omits some of them. Found here are around 79,000 clones, roughly 90% of them singletons; the top ten hold roughly 10%. The germline V and J ends were trimmed by 0 bases and 9 bases, with 12 bases remaining between them. Germline CDR1 and CDR2: MNHNY and SVGAGI (reference sequence). This CDR3 is built from 14 residues. Regarding this clone: Antigen: not known.

The input for sequencing was CD4+ or CD8+ T cells sorted from blood, taken in a trial of the OX40 agonist ivuxolimab. This clonotype was obtained from an adult with an advanced solid tumor such as melanoma, head and neck, liver or kidney cancer. V usage is TRBV6-6 and J usage is TRBJ1-5, with D maybe TRBD1 (5 bases). CDR3 in amino acids: CASSYSGGLAPQHF. The CDR3, as DNA: TGTGCCAGCAGTTACTCCGGGGGGTTGGCGCCCCAGCATTTT.